This entry describes one T cell receptor beta chain. The antigen remains unidentified. The data originate from a study of human T cells and chemical hapten exposure. The time point: patch test 3, about 24 weeks after DPC sensitization. Specified treatment: therapeutic diphenylcyclopropenone sensitization with weekly scalp DPC. Suited to DPC and affected by alopecia, the donors ranged from 18 to 70 years old. Each CDR3 protein gets one entry after TCRdb re-called the RACE reads with MiXCR. The data contain 95,000 to 150,000 distinct CDR3 sequences, approximately 10% of them seen just once; the ten biggest clones take up around 2.2%. Notes on the study in general: Patch test score tracked positively with PT1 expanded TCR counts. No shift was seen in TCRs above 1 in 1000 frequency with DPC sensitization. Compared to controls, expanded TCRs made significantly more large clusters of similar CDR3s.

The sample consisted of whole blood, taken in connection with sensitization to the hapten diphenylcyclopropenone (DPC). The sequence was obtained from a woman aged 45-65 years with alopecia areata. Some clones in this sample may be carry-over from other donors' samples.

The CDR3 bases are TGTGCCAGCAGTGTGGGAGGGCTGGGCACTGAAGCTTTCTTT. Its translation: CASSVGGLGTEAFF. The chain links TRBV12-3 or TRBV12-4 to TRBJ1-1; D not certain. V lost 5 bases, J lost 4 bases, and 14 bases lay in between. The CDR3 contains 14 residues.